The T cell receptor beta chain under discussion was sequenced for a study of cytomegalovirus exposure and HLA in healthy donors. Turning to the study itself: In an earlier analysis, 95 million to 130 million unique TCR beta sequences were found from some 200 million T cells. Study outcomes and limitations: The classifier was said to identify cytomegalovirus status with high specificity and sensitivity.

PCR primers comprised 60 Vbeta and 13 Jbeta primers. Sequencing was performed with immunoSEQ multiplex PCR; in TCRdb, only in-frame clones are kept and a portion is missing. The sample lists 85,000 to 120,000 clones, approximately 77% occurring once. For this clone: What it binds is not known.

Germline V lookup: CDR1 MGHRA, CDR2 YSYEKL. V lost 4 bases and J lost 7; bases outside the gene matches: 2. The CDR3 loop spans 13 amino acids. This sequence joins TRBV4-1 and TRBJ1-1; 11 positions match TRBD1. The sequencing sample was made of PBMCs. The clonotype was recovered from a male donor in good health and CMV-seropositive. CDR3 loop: CASSLGQGDEAFF. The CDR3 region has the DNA TGCGCCAGCAGCCTGGGACAGGGGGATGAAGCTTTCTTT.